The 6 T cell receptor beta chains reported below all come from one sample, sequenced in a study of T cell responses to AZD1222 COVID-19 vaccine. TCRdb's table, derived via immunoSEQ multiplex PCR, lists solely in-frame clones and lacks some. The sample holds some 99,000 clones; 70% to 90% are singletons and the top ten take about 15%. The sequenced sample was peripheral blood, obtained on day 0 of AZD1222 vaccination. The receptor source for this set is an adult in good health.

The V call is TRBV19, the J call TRBJ2-3, with 9 nucleotides matching TRBD1. V gave up 10 bases and J gave up 4 bases; unmatched junction bases: 9. Germline V gene data show CDR1 as LNHDA and CDR2 as SQIVND (reference sequence). The CDR3 spans 14 residues. This CDR3 reads CATSGQGLADTQYF. The CDR3 DNA reads as TGTGCCACCTCGGGACAGGGTTTGGCAGATACGCAGTATTTT. Looking up the rest from reference TRBV19 and TRBJ2-3 gives the full variable domain: DGGITQSPKYLFRKEGQNVTLSCEQNLNHDAMYWYRQDPGQGLRLIYYSQIVNDFQKGDIAEGYSVSREKKESFPLTVTSAQKNPTAFYLCATSGQGLADTQYFGPGTRLTVL.

This clone appeared a few times. V is TRBV14 and J is TRBJ1-5; TRBD1 is a possible D gene (6 bases). With 4 bases removed from V and 2 bases from J, the gap between germline ends came to 12 bases. The CDR3 contains 15 residues. Germline CDR1 is SGHDN and CDR2 is FVKESK. CDR3 in amino acids: CASSPQGPRNQPQHF. CDR3 nucleotides: TGTGCCAGCAGCCCACAGGGCCCCCGCAATCAGCCCCAGCATTTT.

A single count supports this clone. The chain is built from TRBV7-2 and TRBJ2-1; D unclear. CDR3 length: 13 amino acids. The germline V gene has CDR1 SGHTA and CDR2 FQGNSA. V lost 2 bases and J 0 bases, leaving 2 bases between the germline ends. CDR3: CASSLNSYNEQFF. In DNA, the CDR3 is TGTGCCAGCAGCTTAAACTCCTACAATGAGCAGTTCTTC.

The chain joins TRBV30 to TRBJ1-4; D call uncertain. Germline V CDR1 and CDR2: GTSNPN, SVGIG (reference sequence). This CDR3 region has 13 residues. Trimming removed 3 bases from V and 3 bases from J, with 8 bases in between. The CDR3 sequence: CAWRQGPNEKLFF. The CDR3 bases are TGTGCCTGGAGACAAGGGCCTAATGAAAAACTGTTTTTT. Full variable domain (rest looked up from reference TRBV30 and TRBJ1-4): SQTIHQWPATLVQPVGSPLSLECTVEGTSNPNLYWYRQAAGRGLQLLFYSVGIGQISSEVPQNLSASRPQDRQFILSSKKLLLSDSGFYLCAWRQGPNEKLFFGSGTQLSVL.

The gene calls are TRBV5-4 and TRBJ1-6; D is perhaps TRBD1 (6 bases). The CDR3 totals 14 residues. V was shortened by 3 bases and J by 6 bases, with 10 bases between the two germline ends. CDR1 and CDR2 from the germline V gene are SGHNT and YYREEE (reference sequence). CDR3 sequence: CASSWTALNSPLHF. CDR3 in DNA: TGTGCCAGCAGCTGGACAGCTCTTAATTCACCCCTCCACTTT.

In its sample, this clone was seen once. The chain carries TRBV3-1 (or the pseudogene TRBV3-2) and TRBJ2-5; D is ambiguous. The CDR3 runs 15 residues. Per the germline V gene, CDR1 is LGHDT and CDR2 is YNNKEL (reference sequence). V dropped 1 base and J dropped 3 bases, with 12 bases sitting between them. CDR3 DNA sequence: TGTGCCAGCAGCCAAGGACTTACGATAGAAGAGACCCAGTACTTC. Amino acid sequence: CASSQGLTIEETQYF.